This TCR beta chain comes out of a study of shared clonotypes between healthy human individuals (TCRdb year 2020). Broadly, across the study: Two women and three men aged 18 to 49 years were included in the cohort. Each donor's leukapheresis produced roughly between about 0.8 and 8.9 billion PBMCs. Libraries were prepared and TCR repertoires were sequenced by different laboratories using diverse techniques, in order to increase sequencing depth and limit assay-specific biases. To estimate repertoire size and how much clonotype sharing occurs between individuals, the study deeply sequenced the blood TCR repertoires of about five healthy adults. Per donor, three plates each were used for CD4 naive and CD4 memory, two for CD8 naive, and one for CD8 memory. Results and caveats for the whole study, not just this receptor: Compared with non-shared clonotypes, the clonotypes found in all four sorted-subset donors had higher generation probabilities. Even with the large sequencing depth, rarefaction of the sorted-subset datasets indicated that sequencing was incomplete. Sampling was restricted to blood, and TCR repertoires in tissues likely differ from the TCR repertoires found in blood. Pairwise subsampling indicated that sequencing depth was expected to affect the degree of clonotype sharing among donors. The small number of donors limited the genetic and exposure-history diversity represented. Estimated clonotype richness was generally larger for naive than for memory subsets. Sharing across several donors was observed for approximately 5% of naive CD4, around 3.5% of naive CD8, around 2.5% of memory CD4, and 0.4% of memory CD8 clonotypes.

The cysteine opens and the phenylalanine closes a CDR3 of 12 amino acids. Of all the DNA, just the CDR3 is kept, 36 bases in frame from base 1. CDR1 and CDR2 are read off the germline V gene as SGHAT and FQNNGV. The V and J ends are trimmed by 5 bases and 3 bases, leaving 7 bases between them. Using the deep immunoSEQ assay, TCR CDR3 regions were amplified from genomic DNA by multiplex PCR. Extracted genomic DNA from each cell subset was distributed evenly across all wells of several immunoSEQ 96-well plates, and each plate was treated as a replicate. For sorted subsets, each replicate PCR was loaded with approximately 0.2 ug genomic DNA, equivalent to about 33,000 T cell genomes. Purified libraries were measured with a Qubit 3.0 fluorometer, size-checked on a Bioanalyzer 2100, and measured again with the KAPA Library Quantification kit. Every immunoSEQ 96-well plate was sequenced on a dedicated single-read 150-cycle Illumina NextSeq 550 flow cell. Processing in the source paper ran as follows. Because only junctional sequences without quality scores were contained in the immunoSEQ output, filtering matching that applied to full-length reads could not be performed. To assign V/J genes and CDR3, sequences were annotated against IMGT germline references using PyIR, a Python wrapper for IgBLAST v1.9. Reads were removed for weak V/J assignments (E-value above 1e-6), missing CDR3, stop codons, out-of-frame junctions, or ambiguous translated residues. V3J clonotypes were defined as sequences sharing an identical inferred V gene, J gene, and CDR3 amino acid sequence. To compute the percentage overlap between repertoires, the number of shared unique clonotypes was divided by the size of the smaller repertoire. Three approaches were used to assess repertoire richness: RTK rarefaction, the Chao1 estimator, and Recon v2.1 estimates of unobserved clonotypes. OLGA was used to compute generation probabilities for all TCRbeta clonotypes that the gDNA method yielded from a few donors. TCRdb provides this immuneACCESS table in a form limited to in-frame rearrangements. Some clones are lacking; in checked studies, under half of them reflect an unresolved V gene, and why the rest are absent is not known. The DNA was the basis for D and trimming; V, J and clone size are from that table. This sample holds a few million clones; about 94% were observed only once. Around 1.7% of the sample belongs to the ten largest clones.

On this clone: Its cognate antigen has yet to be identified. Per-base qualities were not stored, and no clone one base away is much larger.

CD8 naive samples consisted of CD45RO-negative cells that were positively selected for CCR7, yielding a CD45RA+CCR7+ population without TemRA cells. Healthy HIV-negative adults with no recently reported acute infections or vaccinations were included as donors. Every donor was a Caucasian adult residing in Nashville, Tennessee, USA. Blood was obtained by leukapheresis, after which PBMCs were separated by Ficoll-Histopaque density gradient centrifugation and cryopreserved in liquid nitrogen vapor phase. Analytical flow cytometry was used to check the purity and quantity of every magnetically sorted T cell population. Genomic DNA was isolated from each sorted fraction and quantified by UV absorbance on a Nanodrop 2000c.

The sequence is built from TRBV11-2 and TRBJ1-1; TRBD1 is perhaps the D gene, given 5 matching bases. Material: naive CD8+ T cells from PBMCs. Per the publication, the cell subset or site label means: CD45RA+CCR7+. This clonotype originated in a man aged 18 to 29 in good health. Some clones in this sample may be carry-over from other donors' samples. The nucleotide sequence is TGTGCCAGCAGCCGGGGGGACACTGAAGCTTTCTTT. The resulting protein is CASSRGDTEAFF.